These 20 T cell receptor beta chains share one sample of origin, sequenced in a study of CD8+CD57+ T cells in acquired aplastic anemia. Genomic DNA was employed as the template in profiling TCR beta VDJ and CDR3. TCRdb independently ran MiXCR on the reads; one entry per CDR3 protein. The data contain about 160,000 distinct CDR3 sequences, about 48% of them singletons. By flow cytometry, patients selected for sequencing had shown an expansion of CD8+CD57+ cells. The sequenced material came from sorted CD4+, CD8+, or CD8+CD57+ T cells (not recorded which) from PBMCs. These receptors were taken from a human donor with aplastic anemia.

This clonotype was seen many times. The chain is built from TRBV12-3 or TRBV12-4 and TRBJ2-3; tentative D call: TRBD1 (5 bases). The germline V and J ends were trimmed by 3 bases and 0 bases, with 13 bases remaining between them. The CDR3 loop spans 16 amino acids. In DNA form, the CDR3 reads TGTGCCAGCAGTTTGGGGCAGGCCTCTAGCACAGATACGCAGTATTTT. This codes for CASSLGQASSTDTQYF.

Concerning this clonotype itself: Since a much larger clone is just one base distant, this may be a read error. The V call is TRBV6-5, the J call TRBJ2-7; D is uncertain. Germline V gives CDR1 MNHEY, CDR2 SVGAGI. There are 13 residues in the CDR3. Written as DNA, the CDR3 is TGTGCCAGCGGTTACTCGGAAGGTCTCGAGCAGTACTTC. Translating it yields CASGYSEGLEQYF.

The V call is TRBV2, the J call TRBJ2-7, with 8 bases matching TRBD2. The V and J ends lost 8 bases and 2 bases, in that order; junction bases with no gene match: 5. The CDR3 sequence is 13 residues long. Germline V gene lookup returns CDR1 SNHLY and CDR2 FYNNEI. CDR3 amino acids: CASSGLATYEQYF. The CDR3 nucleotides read TGTGCCAGCTCTGGACTAGCTACCTACGAGCAGTACTTC.

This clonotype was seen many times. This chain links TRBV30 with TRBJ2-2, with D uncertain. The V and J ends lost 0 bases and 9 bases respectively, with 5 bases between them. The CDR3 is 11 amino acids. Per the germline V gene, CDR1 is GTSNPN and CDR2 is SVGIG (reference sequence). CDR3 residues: CAWSVGRELFF. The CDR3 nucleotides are TGTGCCTGGAGTGTGGGCAGGGAGCTGTTTTTT.

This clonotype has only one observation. The CDR3 coding sequence is TGTGCCAGCAGCCCCCCCGGTATGGGAAAAGAGACCCAGTACTTC. This translates into CASSPPGMGKETQYF. This chain joins TRBV7-9 and TRBJ2-5; no firm D call. Trimming took 5 bases from V and 3 from J, leaving 16 bases between them. This CDR3 has 15 amino acids. Germline loops: CDR1 SEHNR, CDR2 FQNEAQ (reference sequence).

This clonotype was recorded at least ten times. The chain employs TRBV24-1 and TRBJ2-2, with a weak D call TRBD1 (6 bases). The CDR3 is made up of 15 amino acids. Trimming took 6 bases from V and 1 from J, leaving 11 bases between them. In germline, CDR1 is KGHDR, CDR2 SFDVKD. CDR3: CATSNRDRNTGELFF. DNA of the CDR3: TGTGCCACCAGTAACAGGGACCGGAACACCGGGGAGCTGTTTTTT.

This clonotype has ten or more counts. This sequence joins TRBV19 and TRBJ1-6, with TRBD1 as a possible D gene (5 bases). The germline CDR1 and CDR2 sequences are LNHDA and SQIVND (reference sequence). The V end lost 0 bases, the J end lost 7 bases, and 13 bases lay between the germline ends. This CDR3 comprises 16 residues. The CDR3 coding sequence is TGTGCCAGTAGTATAGATATGAGGACACCCAATTCACCCCTCCACTTT. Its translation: CASSIDMRTPNSPLHF.

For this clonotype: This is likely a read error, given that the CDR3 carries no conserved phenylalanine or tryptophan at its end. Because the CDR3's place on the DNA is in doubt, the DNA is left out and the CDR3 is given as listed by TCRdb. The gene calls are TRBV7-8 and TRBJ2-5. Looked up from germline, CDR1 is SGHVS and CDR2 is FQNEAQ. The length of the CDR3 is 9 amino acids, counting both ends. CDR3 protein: CASSLEDPS.

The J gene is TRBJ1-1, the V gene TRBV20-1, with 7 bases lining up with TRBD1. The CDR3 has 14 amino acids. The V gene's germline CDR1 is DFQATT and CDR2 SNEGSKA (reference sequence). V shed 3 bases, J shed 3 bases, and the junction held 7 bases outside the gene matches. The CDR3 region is CSASPGQEYTEAFF. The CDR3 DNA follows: TGCAGTGCTAGTCCCGGACAGGAATACACTGAAGCTTTCTTT.

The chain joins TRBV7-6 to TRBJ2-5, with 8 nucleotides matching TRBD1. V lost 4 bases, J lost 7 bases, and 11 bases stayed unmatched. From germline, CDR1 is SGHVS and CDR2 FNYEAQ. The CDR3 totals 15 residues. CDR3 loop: CASSSERTGKGTQYF. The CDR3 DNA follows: TGTGCCAGCAGCTCAGAACGGACAGGGAAGGGGACCCAGTACTTC.

CDR3 DNA sequence: TGTGCCTGGAGTGTAGGGCAATCGGACACTGAAGCTTTCTTT. It specifies CAWSVGQSDTEAFF. The chain is built from TRBV30 and TRBJ1-1, with unresolved D. V was trimmed by 0 bases and J by 3 bases, leaving 11 bases between them. Looked up from germline, CDR1 is GTSNPN and CDR2 is SVGIG (reference sequence). CDR3 length: 14 residues.

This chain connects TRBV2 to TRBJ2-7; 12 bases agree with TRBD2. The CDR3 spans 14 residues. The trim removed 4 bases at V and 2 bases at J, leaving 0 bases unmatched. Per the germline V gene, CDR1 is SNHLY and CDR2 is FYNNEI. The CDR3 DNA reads TGTGCCAGCAGTGGACTAGCGGGAGCCTACGAGCAGTACTTC. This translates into CASSGLAGAYEQYF.

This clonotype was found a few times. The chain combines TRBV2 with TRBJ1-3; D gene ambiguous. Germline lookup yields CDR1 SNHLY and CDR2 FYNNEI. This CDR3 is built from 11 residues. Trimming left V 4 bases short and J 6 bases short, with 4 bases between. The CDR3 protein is CASSAENTIYF. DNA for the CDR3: TGTGCCAGCAGTGCTGAAAACACCATATATTTT. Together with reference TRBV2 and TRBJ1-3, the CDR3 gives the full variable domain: EPEVTQTPSHQVTQMGQEVILRCVPISNHLYFYWYRQILGQKVEFLVSFYNNEISEKSEIFDDQFSVERPDGSNFTLKIRSTKLEDSAMYFCASSAENTIYFGEGSWLTVV.

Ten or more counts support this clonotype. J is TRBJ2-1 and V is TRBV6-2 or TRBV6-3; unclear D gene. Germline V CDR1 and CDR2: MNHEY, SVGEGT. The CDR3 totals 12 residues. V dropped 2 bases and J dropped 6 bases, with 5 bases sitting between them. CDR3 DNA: TGTGCCAGCAGTTACCCGAGCAATGAGCAGTTCTTC. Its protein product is CASSYPSNEQFF.

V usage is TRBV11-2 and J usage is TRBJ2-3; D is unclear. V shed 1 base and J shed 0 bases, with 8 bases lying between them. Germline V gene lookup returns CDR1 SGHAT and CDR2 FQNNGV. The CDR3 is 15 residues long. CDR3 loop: CASSLGRQSTDTQYF. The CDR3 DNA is TGTGCCAGCAGCTTAGGACGGCAGAGCACAGATACGCAGTATTTT.

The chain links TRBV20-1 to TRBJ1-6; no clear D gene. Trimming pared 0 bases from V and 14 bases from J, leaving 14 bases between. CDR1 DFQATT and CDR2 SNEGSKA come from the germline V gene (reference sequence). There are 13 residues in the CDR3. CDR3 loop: CSARELTAQTLHF. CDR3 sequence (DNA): TGCAGTGCTAGAGAACTAACCGCTCAAACCCTCCACTTT.

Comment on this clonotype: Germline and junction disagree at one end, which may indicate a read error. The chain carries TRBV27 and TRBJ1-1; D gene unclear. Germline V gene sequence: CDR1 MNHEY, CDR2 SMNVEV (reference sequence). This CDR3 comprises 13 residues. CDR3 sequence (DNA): TGTGCCAGCAGTTTATCGGGGAACGCTGAAGCTTTCTTT. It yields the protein CASSLSGNAEAFF.

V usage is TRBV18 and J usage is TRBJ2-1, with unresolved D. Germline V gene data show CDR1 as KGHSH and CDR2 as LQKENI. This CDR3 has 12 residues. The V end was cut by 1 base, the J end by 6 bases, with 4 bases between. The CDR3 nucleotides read TGTGCCAGCTCACCACACCCCAATGAGCAGTTCTTC. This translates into CASSPHPNEQFF.

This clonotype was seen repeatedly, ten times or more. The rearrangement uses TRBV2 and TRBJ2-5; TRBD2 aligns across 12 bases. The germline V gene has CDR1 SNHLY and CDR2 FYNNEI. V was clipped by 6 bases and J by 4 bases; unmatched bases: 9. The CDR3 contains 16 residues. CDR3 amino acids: CASRPTLAGGRETQYF. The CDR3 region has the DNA TGTGCCAGCAGACCTACCCTAGCGGGAGGGCGAGAGACCCAGTACTTC.

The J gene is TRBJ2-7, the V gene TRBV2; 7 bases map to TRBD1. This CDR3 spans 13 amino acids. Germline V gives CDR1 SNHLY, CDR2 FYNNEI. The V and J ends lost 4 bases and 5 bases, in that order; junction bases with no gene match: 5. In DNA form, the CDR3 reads TGTGCCAGCAGTGTACAGGGGCGCGACGAGCAGTACTTC. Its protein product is CASSVQGRDEQYF.